The clone carrying this T cell receptor (beta chain) was picked up one time. This CDR3 has 15 amino acids. With V trimmed by 2 bases and J by 2 bases, 4 bases remained unmatched. Germline assignment: CDR1 SGHRS and CDR2 YFSETQ. The table came from immunoSEQ multiplex PCR; TCRdb's copy has only in-frame clones and leaves some out. In the table there are approximately 60,000 clones, 85% of which are singletons. This entry belongs to a study of OX40 agonist ivuxolimab in advanced cancers. The chain is built from TRBV5-1 and TRBJ2-3; 8 positions agree with TRBD2. Specimen: CD4+ or CD8+ T cells sorted from blood, collected in a trial of the OX40 agonist ivuxolimab. The origin of this receptor is an adult with an advanced solid tumor such as melanoma, head and neck, liver or kidney cancer. CDR3 region: CASSFNGGATDTQYF. CDR3 nucleotides: TGCGCCAGCAGCTTTAACGGGGGGGCCACAGATACGCAGTATTTT.